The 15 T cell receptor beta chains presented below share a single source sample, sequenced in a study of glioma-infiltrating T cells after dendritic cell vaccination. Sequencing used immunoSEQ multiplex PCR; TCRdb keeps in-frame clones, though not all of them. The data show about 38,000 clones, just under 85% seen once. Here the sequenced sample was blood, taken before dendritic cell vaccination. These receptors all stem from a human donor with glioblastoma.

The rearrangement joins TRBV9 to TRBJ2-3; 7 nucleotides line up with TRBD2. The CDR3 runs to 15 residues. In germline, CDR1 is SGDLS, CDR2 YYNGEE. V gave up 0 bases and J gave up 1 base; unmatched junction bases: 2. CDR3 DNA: TGTGCCAGCAGCGTAGGTCGGGGGGGCACAGATACGCAGTATTTT. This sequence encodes CASSVGRGGTDTQYF. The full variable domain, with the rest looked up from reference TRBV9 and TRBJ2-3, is DSGVTQTPKHLITATGQRVTLRCSPRSGDLSVYWYQQSLDQGLQFLIQYYNGEERAKGNILERFSAQQFPDLHSELNLSSLELGDSALYFCASSVGRGGTDTQYFGPGTRLTVL.

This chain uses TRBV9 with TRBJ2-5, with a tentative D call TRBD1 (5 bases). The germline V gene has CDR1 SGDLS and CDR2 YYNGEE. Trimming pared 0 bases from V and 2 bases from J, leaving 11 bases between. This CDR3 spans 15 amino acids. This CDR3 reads CASSVAQGAQETQYF. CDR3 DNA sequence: TGTGCCAGCAGCGTAGCTCAAGGGGCGCAAGAGACCCAGTACTTC.

The CDR3 nucleotides read TGTGCCAGCACCCCGACTAGCGGGGCGAACACCGGGGAGCTGTTTTTT. It codes for CASTPTSGANTGELFF. The V call is TRBV5-4, the J call TRBJ2-2, with 11 bases that match TRBD2. V was clipped by 6 bases and J by 0 bases; unmatched bases: 4. The CDR3 loop spans 16 amino acids. Germline loops: CDR1 SGHNT, CDR2 YYREEE (reference sequence).

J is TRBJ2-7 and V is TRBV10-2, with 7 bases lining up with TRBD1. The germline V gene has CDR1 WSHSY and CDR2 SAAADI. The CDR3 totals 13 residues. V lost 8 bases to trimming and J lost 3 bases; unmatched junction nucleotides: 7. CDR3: CASESGGNYEQYF. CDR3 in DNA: TGCGCCAGCGAGTCAGGGGGAAACTACGAGCAGTACTTC.

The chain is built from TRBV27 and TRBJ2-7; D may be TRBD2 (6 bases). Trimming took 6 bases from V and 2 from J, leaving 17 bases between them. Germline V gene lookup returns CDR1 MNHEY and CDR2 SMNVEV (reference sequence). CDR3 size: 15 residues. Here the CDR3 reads CASSERRGLTYEQYF. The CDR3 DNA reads TGTGCCAGCAGCGAGCGGCGGGGATTGACCTACGAGCAGTACTTC.

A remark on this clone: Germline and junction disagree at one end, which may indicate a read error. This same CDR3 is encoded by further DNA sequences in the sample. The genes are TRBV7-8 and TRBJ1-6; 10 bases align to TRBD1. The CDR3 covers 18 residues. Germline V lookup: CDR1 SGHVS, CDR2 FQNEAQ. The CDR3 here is CASSLGRDRGSYNSPLHF. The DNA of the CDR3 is TGTGCCAGCAGCTTAGGCCGGGACAGGGGATCCTATAATTCCCCCCTCCACTTT.

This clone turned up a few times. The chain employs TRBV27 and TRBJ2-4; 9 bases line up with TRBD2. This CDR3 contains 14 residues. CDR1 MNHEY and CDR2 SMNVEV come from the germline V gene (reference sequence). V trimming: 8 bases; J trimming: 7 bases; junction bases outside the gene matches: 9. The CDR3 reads CASSSPTSGNIQYF. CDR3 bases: TGTGCCAGCTCTTCCCCGACTAGCGGTAACATTCAGTACTTC.

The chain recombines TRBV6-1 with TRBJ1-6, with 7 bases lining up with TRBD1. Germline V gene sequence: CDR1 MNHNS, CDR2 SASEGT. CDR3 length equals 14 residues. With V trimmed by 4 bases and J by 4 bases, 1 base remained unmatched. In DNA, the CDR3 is TGTGCCAGCAGTGCGGGACAGTATAATTCACCCCTCCACTTT. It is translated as CASSAGQYNSPLHF.

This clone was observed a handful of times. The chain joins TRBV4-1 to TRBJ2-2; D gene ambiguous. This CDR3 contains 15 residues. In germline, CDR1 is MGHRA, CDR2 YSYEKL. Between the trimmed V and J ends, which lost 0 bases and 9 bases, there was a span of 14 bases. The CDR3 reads CASSQEAGQIRELFF. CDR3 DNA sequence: TGCGCCAGCAGCCAAGAGGCAGGCCAGATCCGGGAGCTGTTTTTT.

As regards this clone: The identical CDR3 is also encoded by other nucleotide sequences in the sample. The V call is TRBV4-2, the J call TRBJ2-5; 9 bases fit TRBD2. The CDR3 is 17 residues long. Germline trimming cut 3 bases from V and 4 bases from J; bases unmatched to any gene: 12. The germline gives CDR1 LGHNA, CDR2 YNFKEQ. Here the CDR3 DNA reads TGTGCCAGCAGCCAGATCCCGACTAGCGGACACGGAGAGACCCAGTACTTC. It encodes CASSQIPTSGHGETQYF.

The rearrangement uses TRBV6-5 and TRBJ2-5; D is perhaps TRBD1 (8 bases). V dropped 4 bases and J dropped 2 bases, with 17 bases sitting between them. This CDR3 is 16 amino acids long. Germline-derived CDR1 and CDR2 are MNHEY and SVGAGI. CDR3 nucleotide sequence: TGTGCCAGCAGTTTCCTTGGACAGGGAGGGCAAGAGACCCAGTACTTC. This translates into CASSFLGQGGQETQYF.

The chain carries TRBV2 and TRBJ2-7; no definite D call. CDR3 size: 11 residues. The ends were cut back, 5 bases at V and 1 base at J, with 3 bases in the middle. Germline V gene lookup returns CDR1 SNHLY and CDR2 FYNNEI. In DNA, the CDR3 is TGTGCCAGCAGTCCTTCCTACGAGCAGTACTTC. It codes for CASSPSYEQYF. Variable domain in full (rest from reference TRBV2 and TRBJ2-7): EPEVTQTPSHQVTQMGQEVILRCVPISNHLYFYWYRQILGQKVEFLVSFYNNEISEKSEIFDDQFSVERPDGSNFTLKIRSTKLEDSAMYFCASSPSYEQYFGPGTRLTVT.

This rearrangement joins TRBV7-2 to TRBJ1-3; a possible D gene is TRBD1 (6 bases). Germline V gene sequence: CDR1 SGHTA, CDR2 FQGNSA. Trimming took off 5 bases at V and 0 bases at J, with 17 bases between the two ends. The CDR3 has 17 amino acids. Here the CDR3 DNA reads TGTGCCAGCAGCCCGGGTTTAGGACAGAGCTCTGGAAACACCATATATTTT. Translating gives CASSPGLGQSSGNTIYF.

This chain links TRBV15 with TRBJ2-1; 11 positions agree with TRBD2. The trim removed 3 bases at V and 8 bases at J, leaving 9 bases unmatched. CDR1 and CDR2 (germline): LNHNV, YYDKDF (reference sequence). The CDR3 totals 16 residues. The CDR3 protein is CATSREDSGGVYEQFF. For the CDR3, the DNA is TGTGCCACCAGCAGGGAGGATAGCGGGGGGGTCTATGAGCAGTTCTTC.

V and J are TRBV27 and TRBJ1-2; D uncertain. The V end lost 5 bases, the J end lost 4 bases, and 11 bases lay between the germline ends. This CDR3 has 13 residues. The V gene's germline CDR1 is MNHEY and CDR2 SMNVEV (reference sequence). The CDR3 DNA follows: TGTGCCAGCAGTCCCGGAGCAACCTATGGCTACACCTTC. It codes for CASSPGATYGYTF.